This T cell receptor beta chain was captured by sequencing in a study of spatial heterogeneity in lung cancer. Whole-study findings and limits: Mutation counts in tumors were tracked by counts of expanded intratumoral alpha and beta TCRs.

This clonotype was seen repeatedly, ten times or more. Its antigen is still unknown. Indicated time point: sample taken at primary tumor resection. Donors were around 70 untreated early-stage non-small cell lung cancer patients. Germline assignment: CDR1 SGHRS and CDR2 YFSETQ. The ends lost 0 bases at V and 2 bases at J; junction bases unmatched: 4. The CDR3 is 16 amino acids. TCRdb processed the 5' RACE reads anew with MiXCR; each CDR3 protein has one entry. The repertoire consists of some 14,000 distinct CDR3 sequences, with under 7% occurring once and the leading ten covering 8.5% to 14%. This material consisted of lung tumor tissue, taken at surgery. J is TRBJ2-4 and V is TRBV5-1; the match to TRBD2 covers 8 bases. This receptor was taken from a female donor with early-stage non-small cell lung cancer. CDR3 bases: TGCGCCAGCAGCTTGGAGGCGGGGGGACCCAAAAACATTCAGTACTTC. Amino acids: CASSLEAGGPKNIQYF.